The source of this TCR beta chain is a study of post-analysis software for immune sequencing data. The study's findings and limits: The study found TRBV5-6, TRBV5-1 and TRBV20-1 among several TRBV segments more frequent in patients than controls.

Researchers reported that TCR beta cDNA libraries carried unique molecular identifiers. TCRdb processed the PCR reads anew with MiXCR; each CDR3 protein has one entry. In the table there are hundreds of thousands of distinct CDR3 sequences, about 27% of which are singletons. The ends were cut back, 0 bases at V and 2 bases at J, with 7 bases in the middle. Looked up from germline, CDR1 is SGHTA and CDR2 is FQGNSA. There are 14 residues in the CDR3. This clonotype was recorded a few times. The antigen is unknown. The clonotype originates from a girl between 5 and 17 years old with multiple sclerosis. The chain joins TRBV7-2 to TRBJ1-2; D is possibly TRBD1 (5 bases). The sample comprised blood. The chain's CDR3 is CASSLAGANYGYTF. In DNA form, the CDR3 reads TGTGCCAGCAGCTTAGCTGGGGCCAACTATGGCTACACCTTC.